Each of the 30 T cell receptor beta chains below was sequenced from the same sample in a study of blood T cell repertoires in COVID-19. Clones were sequenced by immunoSEQ multiplex PCR, and TCRdb holds only the in-frame ones, with some missing. The profile shows some 200,000 clones, about 85% of them singletons. Source material: peripheral blood. These receptors were taken from a woman aged 80 or over with active or convalescent COVID-19.

This chain joins TRBV25-1 and TRBJ1-6; perhaps TRBD1 as D (5 bases). Deletions cut 1 base from V and 10 bases from J, with 20 bases between. From germline, CDR1 is MGHDK and CDR2 SYGVNS. The CDR3 length is 17 residues. Here the CDR3 DNA reads TGTGCCAGCAGTGAATCCCTGGGAGGGGACGGGAGCTCACCCCTCCACTTT. It yields the protein CASSESLGGDGSSPLHF.

The table lists this clone with a count of one. The J gene is TRBJ2-7, the V gene TRBV28, with D perhaps TRBD1 (6 bases). The CDR3 has 15 amino acids. V lost 6 bases to trimming and J lost 2 bases, with 17 bases between them. Per germline, CDR1 MDHEN and CDR2 SYDVKM. The DNA of the CDR3 is TGTGCCAGCAGAACTACCCCGGGACATACCTACGAGCAGTACTTC. Protein: CASRTTPGHTYEQYF. The whole variable domain, remainder taken from reference TRBV28 and TRBJ2-7, is DVKVTQSSRYLVKRTGEKVFLECVQDMDHENMFWYRQDPGLGLRLIYFSYDVKMKEKGDIPEGYSVSREKKERFSLILESASTNQTSMYLCASRTTPGHTYEQYFGPGTRLTVT.

This sequence joins TRBV28 and TRBJ1-5; a possible D gene is TRBD1 (5 bases). CDR1 MDHEN and CDR2 SYDVKM come from the germline V gene. There are 11 residues in the CDR3. V was clipped by 6 bases and J by 11 bases, with 11 bases between them. The CDR3 loop reads CASSQFRAQHF. CDR3 DNA: TGTGCCAGCAGCCAGTTCAGGGCCCAGCATTTT.

This clone turned up a few times. The genes are TRBV2 and TRBJ1-2; TRBD1 agrees at 7 bases. J lost 14 bases, V lost 3 bases, and 9 bases had no gene match. CDR1 is SNHLY, CDR2 FYNNEI, per germline. This CDR3 region has 12 residues. This CDR3 reads CASSETEGARTF. The CDR3 nucleotides read TGTGCCAGCAGTGAGACCGAGGGGGCGAGAACCTTC.

The chain recombines TRBV11-2 with TRBJ2-1; weak D call: TRBD2 (5 bases). The CDR3 has 16 residues. CDR1 SGHAT and CDR2 FQNNGV come from the germline V gene. V lost 3 bases and J lost 0, with 12 bases in between. CDR3 nucleotide sequence: TGTGCCAGCAGCTTGGATAGCGTCAGCTCCTACAATGAGCAGTTCTTC. Protein: CASSLDSVSSYNEQFF.

This clone is a singleton in its sample. The chain couples TRBV5-4 to TRBJ2-7, with TRBD2 matching 9 bases. From germline, CDR1 is SGHNT and CDR2 YYREEE (reference sequence). The junction had 6 bases not matched to a gene; V was cut back by 1 base and J by 1 base. This CDR3 contains 16 residues. CDR3 nucleotides: TGTGCCAGCAGCTTGTCGTTTAGCGGGAGTTCCTACGAGCAGTACTTC. This gives the protein CASSLSFSGSSYEQYF.

The chain carries TRBV3-1 (or the pseudogene TRBV3-2) and TRBJ2-2; a possible D gene is TRBD2 (5 bases). V was shortened by 4 bases and J by 6 bases, with 9 bases between the two germline ends. The CDR3 length is 13 residues. Germline CDR1 and CDR2: LGHDT and YNNKEL (reference sequence). Written as DNA, the CDR3 is TGTGCCAGCAGCCCAGGAGGCGCCGGGGAGCTGTTTTTT. It translates to CASSPGGAGELFF.

The chain carries TRBV6-2 or TRBV6-3 and TRBJ1-1; 9 positions match TRBD1. The CDR3 contains 16 residues. J lost 1 base, V lost 6 bases, and 9 bases had no gene match. CDR1 and CDR2 (germline): MNHEY, SVGEGT. The CDR3 DNA sequence: TGTGCCAGCAGCCCACTCGGGACAGGGAAGAACACTGAAGCTTTCTTT. The encoded protein is CASSPLGTGKNTEAFF.

This chain's CDR3 is CASSELQVNYGYTF. The CDR3 coding sequence is TGTGCCAGCAGTGAATTGCAGGTGAACTATGGCTACACCTTC. The chain combines TRBV2 with TRBJ1-2; D remains ambiguous. The CDR3 spans 14 residues. Trimming left V 2 bases short and J 2 bases short, with 9 bases between. The germline CDR1 and CDR2 sequences are SNHLY and FYNNEI.

This sequence joins TRBV7-2 and TRBJ2-3; D perhaps matches TRBD1 (5 bases). This CDR3 is built from 13 residues. Looked up from germline, CDR1 is SGHTA and CDR2 is FQGNSA. Trimming took 5 bases from V and 1 from J, leaving 7 bases between them. CDR3: CASSGARTDTQYF. The CDR3 DNA is TGTGCCAGCAGCGGGGCCCGCACAGATACGCAGTATTTT.

This clone has at least ten counts. The rearrangement joins TRBV7-2 to TRBJ2-7, with TRBD1 matching over 7 bases. Trimming removed 1 base from V and 5 bases from J; junction bases left unmatched: 5. Germline V gives CDR1 SGHTA, CDR2 FQGNSA. This CDR3 comprises 14 residues. This chain's CDR3 is CASSLVGGSDEQYF. In nucleotides, the CDR3 is TGTGCCAGCAGCTTAGTAGGGGGCTCGGACGAGCAGTACTTC.

This chain connects TRBV5-8 to TRBJ2-7; 8 bases are shared with TRBD1. CDR1 and CDR2 from the germline V gene are SGHTS and YDEGEE. The CDR3 runs 13 residues. V lost 2 bases and J lost 6; bases outside the gene matches: 4. In nucleotides, the CDR3 is TGTGCCAGCAGCTTTTTCCAGGGGGCCGAGCAGTACTTC. As protein: CASSFFQGAEQYF.

Note on this clone: Compared with germline, one end of the junction differs, possibly owing to a read error. The chain has TRBV7-9 and TRBJ1-1; TRBD1 agrees at 8 bases. Germline V gene sequence: CDR1 SEHNR, CDR2 FQNEAQ (reference sequence). This CDR3 comprises 15 residues. The CDR3 is CASILSGTGNTEAFF. In DNA form, the CDR3 reads TGTGCCAGCATCTTATCCGGGACAGGGAACACTGAAGCTTTCTTT. The variable domain in full, with the rest retrieved from reference TRBV7-9 and TRBJ1-1, is DTGVSQNPRHKITKRGQNVTFRCDPISEHNRLYWYRQTLGQGPEFLTYFQNEAQLEKSRLLSDRFSAERPKGSFSTLEIQRTEQGDSAMYLCASILSGTGNTEAFFGQGTRLTVV.

The gene calls are TRBV11-1 and TRBJ1-1; a possible D gene is TRBD1 (6 bases). The V gene lost 3 bases and the J gene lost 5 bases, with 10 bases spanning the gap. This CDR3 is 13 amino acids long. Germline lookup yields CDR1 SGHAT and CDR2 FQDESV (reference sequence). In DNA, the CDR3 is TGTGCCAGCAGCTTGGGGGCTCGGACTGAAGCTTTCTTT. This sequence encodes CASSLGARTEAFF.

This chain connects TRBV15 to TRBJ2-7, with 9 positions matching TRBD2. V was clipped by 1 base and J by 5 bases; unmatched bases: 15. From germline, CDR1 is LNHNV and CDR2 YYDKDF (reference sequence). CDR3 length equals 18 residues. This CDR3 reads CATSRGDLAGGLLNEQYF. The CDR3 region has the DNA TGTGCCACCAGCAGAGGGGACTTGGCGGGAGGGCTGTTGAACGAGCAGTACTTC.

V and J are TRBV5-4 and TRBJ2-4, with 7 bases aligning to TRBD1. The CDR3 is 14 residues long. Germline V gene lookup returns CDR1 SGHNT and CDR2 YYREEE (reference sequence). Losses at the gene ends were 0 bases for V and 7 bases for J; bases not matched to a gene: 4. The CDR3 coding sequence is TGTGCCAGCAGCTTGGGGATGACAGGGAACATTCAGTACTTC. Amino acid sequence: CASSLGMTGNIQYF. The full variable domain, rest sourced from reference TRBV5-4 and TRBJ2-4, is ETGVTQSPTHLIKTRGQQVTLRCSSQSGHNTVSWYQQALGQGPQFIFQYYREEENGRGNFPPRFSGLQFPNYSSELNVNALELDDSALYLCASSLGMTGNIQYFGAGTRLSVL.

V usage is TRBV5-4 and J usage is TRBJ2-2, with D hard to call. Trimming took 3 bases from V and 0 from J, leaving 6 bases between them. The CDR3 consists of 14 residues. Per the germline V gene, CDR1 is SGHNT and CDR2 is YYREEE (reference sequence). CDR3 loop: CASSSGSNTGELFF. CDR3 coding DNA: TGTGCCAGCAGCTCCGGGTCGAACACCGGGGAGCTGTTTTTT.

This clone was observed once. This sequence joins TRBV6-5 and TRBJ1-3, with a possible D match to TRBD1 (6 bases). V gave up 0 bases and J gave up 0 bases, with 6 bases separating them. The CDR3 loop spans 15 amino acids. The germline V gene encodes CDR1 MNHEY and CDR2 SVGAGI. The CDR3 loop is CASSYSGASGNTIYF. The CDR3 DNA reads as TGTGCCAGCAGTTACTCGGGGGCCTCTGGAAACACCATATATTTT.

V usage is TRBV29-1 and J usage is TRBJ2-5; 7 bases agree with TRBD1. V gave up 5 bases and J gave up 1 base; unmatched junction bases: 19. The CDR3 spans 18 residues. CDR1 and CDR2 from the germline V gene are SQVTM and ANQGSEA. CDR3 loop: CSVYRNGPSTGSQETQYF. Written as DNA, the CDR3 is TGCAGCGTTTACCGAAACGGGCCCTCGACAGGGTCCCAAGAGACCCAGTACTTC.

V is TRBV10-3 and J is TRBJ2-7, with 10 bases lining up with TRBD2. Trimming at V came to 10 bases and at J to 0 bases, leaving 9 bases not matched to a gene. The germline V gene encodes CDR1 ENHRY and CDR2 SYGVKD. The CDR3 sequence is 15 residues long. CDR3 residues: CATHSGRDSSYEQYF. The CDR3, as DNA: TGTGCCACCCACAGCGGGAGGGACAGCTCCTACGAGCAGTACTTC.

The V gene is TRBV10-3, the J gene TRBJ2-3; D may be TRBD1 (6 bases). This CDR3 spans 14 amino acids. The V and J ends lost 11 bases and 6 bases respectively, with 21 bases between them. CDR1 and CDR2 from the germline V gene are ENHRY and SYGVKD. The CDR3 bases are TGTGCCGTTCAACTTGACAGGCAGCTCGATACGCAGTATTTT. Protein sequence: CAVQLDRQLDTQYF.

The gene calls are TRBV10-3 and TRBJ2-7; 12 nucleotides line up with TRBD2. The CDR3 has 15 amino acids. CDR1 ENHRY and CDR2 SYGVKD come from the germline V gene. The junction had 10 bases not matched to a gene; V was cut back by 11 bases and J by 2 bases. CDR3 region: CASTSGGFGAYEQYF. CDR3 sequence (DNA): TGTGCCTCAACTAGCGGGGGGTTTGGGGCCTACGAGCAGTACTTC.

This chain links TRBV5-5 with TRBJ2-5, with TRBD2 as a possible D gene (6 bases). CDR3 size: 15 residues. In germline, CDR1 is SGHKS, CDR2 YYEKEE (reference sequence). The V end was cut by 1 base, the J end by 5 bases, with 15 bases between. The CDR3 reads CASSLRGGMGETQYF. CDR3 coding DNA: TGTGCCAGCAGCTTGAGGGGAGGCATGGGGGAGACCCAGTACTTC. The full variable domain, with the rest looked up from reference TRBV5-5 and TRBJ2-5, is DAGVTQSPTHLIKTRGQQVTLRCSPISGHKSVSWYQQVLGQGPQFIFQYYEKEERGRGNFPDRFSARQFPNYSSELNVNALLLGDSALYLCASSLRGGMGETQYFGPGTRLLVL.

This clone was picked up one time. The chain is built from TRBV6-6 and TRBJ2-1; 8 bases are shared with TRBD2. Germline V gene data show CDR1 as MNHNY and CDR2 as SVGAGI (reference sequence). Trimming removed 9 bases from V and 2 bases from J; junction bases left unmatched: 0. CDR3 length: 12 residues. In DNA, the CDR3 is TGTGCCAGTAGCGGGGCCTACAATGAGCAGTTCTTC. This translates into CASSGAYNEQFF.

V is TRBV4-1 and J is TRBJ1-6; D not resolved. The V gene lost 1 base and the J gene lost 6 bases, with 13 bases spanning the gap. CDR3 size: 16 residues. CDR1 is MGHRA and CDR2 is YSYEKL in the germline V gene. In DNA, the CDR3 is TGCGCCAGCAGCCAAGTTTCCGGGTCCCCTAATTCACCCCTCCACTTT. This encodes CASSQVSGSPNSPLHF.

Notes on this clone: The junction and the germline gene differ at one end; a read error may be behind it. The CDR3 nucleotides are TGTGCCAGCAGCTTAGATTCCCTTAGCACGGCCTCTAGAAACACCATATATTTT. This codes for CASSLDSLSTASRNTIYF. This rearrangement joins TRBV11-2 to TRBJ1-3; D unclear. CDR3 length: 18 residues. CDR1 SGHAT and CDR2 FQNNGV come from the germline V gene. The full variable domain, its missing parts supplied by reference TRBV11-2 and TRBJ1-3, is EAGVAQSPRYKIIEKRQSVAFWCNPISGHATLYWYQQILGQGPKLLIQFQNNGVVDDSQLPKDRFSAERLKGVDSTLKIQPAKLEDSAVYLCASSLDSLSTASRNTIYFGEGSWLTVV.

The chain recombines TRBV19 with TRBJ2-7; D ambiguous. V dropped 6 bases and J dropped 5 bases, with 20 bases sitting between them. The CDR3 spans 15 residues. The germline CDR1 and CDR2 sequences are LNHDA and SQIVND (reference sequence). As DNA, the CDR3 is TGTGCCAGTAGCAGAAGGCTCCTTGAGGTCGACGAGCAGTACTTC. It encodes CASSRRLLEVDEQYF.

The CDR3 region is CASSLGTEGNTIYF. CDR3 in DNA: TGCGCCAGCAGTCTCGGGACAGAAGGAAACACCATATATTTT. V usage is TRBV5-1 and J usage is TRBJ1-3, with 7 bases lining up with TRBD1. V was clipped by 5 bases and J by 4 bases; unmatched bases: 6. Per germline, CDR1 SGHRS and CDR2 YFSETQ. CDR3 length: 14 residues.

This sequence joins TRBV7-2 and TRBJ1-5; D is ambiguous. V dropped 1 base and J dropped 2 bases, with 9 bases sitting between them. The CDR3 covers 15 residues. Per germline, CDR1 SGHTA and CDR2 FQGNSA. The CDR3 loop reads CASSLGALGNQPQHF. The CDR3 DNA reads TGTGCCAGCAGCTTAGGGGCACTGGGCAATCAGCCCCAGCATTTT.

This clone has a handful of counts. The chain recombines TRBV2 with TRBJ1-4, with TRBD1 identical over 8 bases. Germline CDR1 reads SNHLY; CDR2 reads FYNNEI. CDR3 length equals 15 residues. The V and J ends lost 0 bases and 6 bases, in that order; junction bases with no gene match: 3. CDR3 amino acids: CASSEARGLDEKLFF. The CDR3, as DNA: TGTGCCAGCAGTGAAGCCAGGGGGCTTGATGAAAAACTGTTTTTT.